These T cell receptor beta chains were read from a single sample in a study of T-cell reconstitution after alpha-beta-depleted transplantation in children. TCRdb re-derived calls from the PCR reads in MiXCR, one entry per CDR3 protein. The repertoire holds around 300,000 distinct CDR3 sequences, with 9.5% to 13% as singletons. The sequencing here drew on PBMCs, taken before TCRalphabeta/CD19-depleted stem cell transplant. These TCRs come from a boy in the first two years of life with acute myeloid leukemia, due to receive a stem cell transplant. Each CDR3 is given with its conserved first and last residue. D genes are given only for firm matches. Clone size, where shown, is once, few, many, or a class for clones that have expanded.

TRBV18	TRBJ1-6	TRBD1	many	TGTGCCAGCTCACCAACAGGGGAGAACTCACCCCTCCACTTT	CASSPTGENSPLHF
TRBV14	TRBJ1-6	-	many	TGTGCCAGCAGCCAAGATTTGGGTAATTTCCAAGATTCACCCCTCCACTTT	CASSQDLGNFQDSPLHF
TRBV12-3/TRBV12-4	TRBJ2-5	TRBD1	many	TGTGCCAGCAGTTTAATGCAGGGGGCAAGGGAGACCCAGTACTTC	CASSLMQGARETQYF
TRBV25-1	TRBJ2-1	-	many	TGTGCCAGCAGGGACTACCATGAGCAGTTCTTC	CASRDYHEQFF
TRBV27	TRBJ2-2	-	many	TGTGCCAGCAGTTCTTTAGTTGTACAGGGGAACACCGGGGAGCTGTTTTTT	CASSSLVVQGNTGELFF
TRBV6-4	TRBJ2-1	-	many	TGTGCCAGCAGTGCTGAACCTACCTACAATGAGCAGTTCTTC	CASSAEPTYNEQFF
TRBV6-2/TRBV6-3	TRBJ2-7	-	many	TGTGCCAGCAGTTACTCGATCGGCGAGCAGTACTTC	CASSYSIGEQYF
TRBV12-3/TRBV12-4	TRBJ2-1	TRBD1	many	TGTGCCAGCAGTTTCCCGAGGGACAGGGGAGGGTACAATGAGCAGTTCTTC	CASSFPRDRGGYNEQFF
TRBV12-3/TRBV12-4	TRBJ2-1	-	many	TGTGCCAGCATGGCCTACTCCTACAATGAGCAGTTCTTC	CASMAYSYNEQFF
TRBV6-1	TRBJ2-7	TRBD1	few	TGTGCCAGCAGAGCCGGGACAGGCCTTTACGAGCAGTACTTC	CASRAGTGLYEQYF
TRBV18	TRBJ2-5	-	-	TGTGCCAGCTCACCACAGCTCCAAGAGACCCAGTACTTC	CASSPQLQETQYF
TRBV5-1	TRBJ1-1	-	many	TGCGCCAGCAGCTTGGTAAGGGGGTACACTGAAGCTTTCTTT	CASSLVRGYTEAFF
TRBV9	TRBJ2-7	TRBD2	-	TGTGCCAGCAGCCCGACTAGCCTGGCGATTTGCGAGCAGTACTTC	CASSPTSLAICEQYF
TRBV12-3/TRBV12-4	TRBJ2-4	-	many	TGTGCCAGCAGTTTGACCATCGGACAGCGGATAAACATTCAGTACTTC	CASSLTIGQRINIQYF
TRBV24-1	TRBJ2-3	TRBD1	many	TGTGCCACCAGTGCCAGGACAGGGACCACTAGCACAGATACGCAGTATTTT	CATSARTGTTSTDTQYF
TRBV12-3/TRBV12-4	TRBJ1-1	-	many	TGTGCCAGCACTCGTCGATTTGAAGCTTTCTTT	CASTRRFEAFF
TRBV5-1	TRBJ1-2	-	many	TGCGCCAGCAGCTTGGCCCGGGGCGGCTACACCTTC	CASSLARGGYTF
TRBV10-3	TRBJ2-1	TRBD1	many	TGTGCCATCAGCATACAGGGGGCCCGCAATGAGCAGTTCTTC	CAISIQGARNEQFF
TRBV29-1	TRBJ1-2	-	many	TGCAGCGTTGAAGATTTGCCCGGCTATGGCTACACCTTC	CSVEDLPGYGYTF
TRBV3-1	TRBJ2-7	-	few	TGTGCCAGCAGCCAAACAGCTAACTCTGAGCAGTACTTC	CASSQTANSEQYF
TRBV5-1	TRBJ1-5	-	-	TGCGCCAGCAGCTTGGCAGGGTTCAATCAGCCCCAGCATTTT	CASSLAGFNQPQHF
TRBV7-2	TRBJ1-2	-	many	TGTGCCAGCAGCTTAGGAGGGGCTAACTATGGCTACACCTTC	CASSLGGANYGYTF
TRBV9	TRBJ2-3	-	few	TGTGCCAGCAGCACGGGTGGGCAAGGTACGCAGTATTTT	CASSTGGQGTQYF
TRBV7-2	TRBJ1-2	TRBD1	many	TGTGCCAGCAGCTGGACAGGGGCTGGCTACACCTTC	CASSWTGAGYTF
TRBV24-1	TRBJ2-7	TRBD1	-	TGTGCCACCAGTGATTCCGGGACAGGCCGCTACGAGCAGTACTTC	CATSDSGTGRYEQYF
TRBV10-3	TRBJ1-5	TRBD1	-	TGTGCCATCAGTGAGTCCCACGGTGGACAGGGGAATCAGCCCCAGCATTTT	CAISESHGGQGNQPQHF
TRBV12-5	TRBJ2-1	-	many	TGTGCTAGTGGGAGAGAGGAGTCGGGGTACTCCTACAATGAGCAGTTCTTC	CASGREESGYSYNEQFF
TRBV14	TRBJ2-1	TRBD1	many	TGTGCCAGCAGCCAAGATCTAGGGGGCAAGCAGTTCTTC	CASSQDLGGKQFF
TRBV9	TRBJ2-2	TRBD2	few	TGTGCCAGCAGCGGCTTCGGACTAGTCACCGGGGAGCTGTTTTTT	CASSGFGLVTGELFF
TRBV20-1	TRBJ2-5	-	many	TGCAGTGCTCGACGGGGTGGCGGGACCATAGAGACCCAGTACTTC	CSARRGGGTIETQYF
TRBV7-9	TRBJ2-5	-	many	TGTGCCAGCAGCTTAAGACAATCCCAATCGTACCAAGAGACCCAGTACTTC	CASSLRQSQSYQETQYF
TRBV7-2	TRBJ2-4	TRBD1	many	TGTGCCAGCAGCTTAGCCGGACAGGGAGCCAAAAACATTCAGTACTTC	CASSLAGQGAKNIQYF
TRBV27	TRBJ1-1	-	many	TGTGCCAGCAGTTTATCGATCGGACACAACACTGAAGCTTTCTTT	CASSLSIGHNTEAFF
TRBV20-1	TRBJ1-4	-	-	TGCAGTGCCGCGGGACAAGGCCATGAAAAACTGTTTTTT	CSAAGQGHEKLFF
TRBV9	TRBJ2-2	TRBD2	many	TGTGCCAGCAGCGTAGCGAGCGGGATTACCGGGGAGCTGTTTTTT	CASSVASGITGELFF
TRBV5-1	TRBJ2-2	-	many	TGCGCCAGCAGCTTGGCCTCGCAGGGATTAACCGGGGAGCTGTTTTTT	CASSLASQGLTGELFF
TRBV6-1	TRBJ1-4	-	many	TGTGCCAGCAAGAGATCAACTAATGAAAAACTGTTTTTT	CASKRSTNEKLFF
TRBV4-1	TRBJ2-1	-	many	TGCGCCAGCAGCCAAGAAGGGAAGGCCGGGGAGCAGTTCTTC	CASSQEGKAGEQFF
TRBV20-1	TRBJ1-5	TRBD1	many	TGCAGTGCTACTCGACAGGGGGCCAGCAGGCATCAGCCCCAGCATTTT	CSATRQGASRHQPQHF
TRBV28	TRBJ2-1	TRBD2	many	TGTGCCAGCAGTGCCCCGGGACTAGGCCACAATGAGCAGTTCTTC	CASSAPGLGHNEQFF
TRBV12-3/TRBV12-4	TRBJ2-5	-	many	TGTGCCAGCAGTTTAGGGGACGGCCAAGAGACCCAGTACTTC	CASSLGDGQETQYF
TRBV7-8	TRBJ1-4	-	few	TGTGCCAGCAGCTTAGCTAGACAGGCCCCTTCGAGATTTAATAATGAAAAACTGTTTTTT	CASSLARQAPSRFNNEKLFF
TRBV6-1	TRBJ1-6	-	-	TGTGCCAGCACCCGGGGGGGGCAGGGAAATTCACCCCTCCACTTT	CASTRGGQGNSPLHF
TRBV9	TRBJ1-6	-	many	TGTGCCAGCAGCTCGAGCCCTCCCGGGGCGATCTTTTCACCCCTCCACTTT	CASSSSPPGAIFSPLHF
TRBV6-5	TRBJ2-3	-	-	TGTGCCAGCAGTTACGGGCTAGCTCTATCTTCCCTCACAGATACGCAGTATTTT	CASSYGLALSSLTDTQYF
TRBV20-1	TRBJ2-2	-	many	TGCAGTGCTAGAGTCCCCGGCGGGGAGCTGTTTTTT	CSARVPGGELFF
TRBV9	TRBJ1-4	-	many	TGTGCCAGCAGCGTAGGAGACAGTAATGAAAAACTGTTTTTT	CASSVGDSNEKLFF
TRBV7-2	TRBJ2-1	TRBD2	many	TGTGCCAGCGCAACCCTTCGGACTAGCGGGAGGGCCGACGAGCAGTTCTTC	CASATLRTSGRADEQFF
TRBV28	TRBJ2-7	-	few	TGTGCCAGCAGTACCCTGGACGGCAACGAGCAGTACTTC	CASSTLDGNEQYF
TRBV4-2	TRBJ2-5	-	few	TGTGCCAGCAGCCAACGGCCGAGAGAGACCCAGTACTTC	CASSQRPRETQYF
TRBV6-2/TRBV6-3	TRBJ2-7	-	many	TGTGCCAGCAGTCTGGACTTGACCTTCTACGAGCAGTACTTC	CASSLDLTFYEQYF